The entry below describes one TCR beta chain. The antigen remains undetermined. This entry comes from a study of blood T cells in healthy people across ages. Findings and limits, study-wide: Any conclusive comparison of naive versus antigen-experienced cells was prevented by using unsorted PBMCs.

V was trimmed by 8 bases and J by 6 bases, leaving 14 bases between them. From germline, CDR1 is SGHRS and CDR2 YFSETQ. The CDR3 is 12 residues long. A second PCR, run for about 7 to 11 cycles, used a sample-barcoded 5' primer plus a J-beta primer mix. Sequencing yielded, for each sample, at least 3 million paired-end reads carrying CDR3. TCRdb called the 5' RACE reads again in MiXCR, with one record for every CDR3 protein. Of 550,000 to 600,000 distinct CDR3 sequences listed, around 48% are singletons. V gene TRBV5-1 combines with J gene TRBJ1-2; D is possibly TRBD1 (5 bases). The material sequenced was blood. The clonotype was recovered from a man older than 75 in good health. CDR3 coding DNA: TGCGCCAGTAACGACAGATACCATGGCTACACCTTC. This gives the protein CASNDRYHGYTF.